This TCR beta chain was found in a study of vaccination and CD4 T cells after COVID-19. About the study: Median draw time for post-COVID samples was 85 to 110 days post-diagnosis (range 35 to 161). From HCoV-229E, HCoV-OC43, HCoV-NL63 and SARS-CoV-2, overlapping spike peptides were used to stimulate the cells.

On this clonotype: Its target is unknown.

The Oncomine TCR Beta short-read assay sequenced DNA from cultured CD4+ T cells. DNA came from CD4+ T cells after culture. MiXCR, applied by TCRdb to the PCR reads, yields one record per CDR3 protein. The sample lists some 9,000 distinct CDR3 sequences, 65% to 70% occurring once. The treatment is: roughly 10-day PBMC culture with coronavirus spike peptide pools or control peptides (ViraFEST assay). ViraFEST used peptide pools to expand antigen-specific T cells before TCR sequencing. The V end was cut by 0 bases, the J end by 2 bases, with 9 bases between. The CDR3 spans 14 residues. CDR1 SGHRS and CDR2 YFSETQ come from the germline V gene.

The chain has TRBV5-1 and TRBJ2-7, with D unresolved. The origin of this receptor is a human donor who had recovered from COVID-19. Sequenced material: CD4+ T cells from blood, cultured in vitro, taken before SARS-CoV-2 vaccination. CDR3 sequence reads: CASSLGSGTYEQYF. In DNA form, the CDR3 reads TGCGCCAGCAGCTTGGGGTCAGGCACCTACGAGCAGTACTTC.